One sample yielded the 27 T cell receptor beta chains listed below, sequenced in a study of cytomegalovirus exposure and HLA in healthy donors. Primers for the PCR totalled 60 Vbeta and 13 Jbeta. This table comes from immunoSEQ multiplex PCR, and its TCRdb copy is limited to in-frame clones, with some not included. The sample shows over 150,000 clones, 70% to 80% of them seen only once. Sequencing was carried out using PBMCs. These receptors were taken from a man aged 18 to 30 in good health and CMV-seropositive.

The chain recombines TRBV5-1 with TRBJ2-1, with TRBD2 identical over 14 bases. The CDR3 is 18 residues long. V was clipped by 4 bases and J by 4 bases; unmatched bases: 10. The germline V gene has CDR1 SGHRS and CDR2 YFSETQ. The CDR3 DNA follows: TGCGCCAGCAGCCGGACTAGCGGGGGGTCTTTACAGTACAATGAGCAGTTCTTC. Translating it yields CASSRTSGGSLQYNEQFF.

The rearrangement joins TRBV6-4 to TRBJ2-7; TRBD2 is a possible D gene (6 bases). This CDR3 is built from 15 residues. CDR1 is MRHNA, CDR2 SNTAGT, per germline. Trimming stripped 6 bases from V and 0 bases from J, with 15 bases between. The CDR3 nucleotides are TGTGCCAGCAGGACTAGGCCCAGATACTCCTACGAGCAGTACTTC. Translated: CASRTRPRYSYEQYF.

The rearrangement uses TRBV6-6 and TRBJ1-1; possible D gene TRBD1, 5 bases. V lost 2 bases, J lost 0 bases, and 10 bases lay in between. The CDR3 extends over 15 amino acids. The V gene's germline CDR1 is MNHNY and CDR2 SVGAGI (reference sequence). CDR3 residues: CASSYGGGLNTEAFF. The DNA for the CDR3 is TGTGCCAGCAGTTACGGGGGGGGATTGAACACTGAAGCTTTCTTT.

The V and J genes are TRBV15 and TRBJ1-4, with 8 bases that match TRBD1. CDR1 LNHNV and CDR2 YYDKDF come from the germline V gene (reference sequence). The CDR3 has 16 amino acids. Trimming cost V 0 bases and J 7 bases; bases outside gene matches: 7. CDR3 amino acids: CATSRDMRQGTEKLFF. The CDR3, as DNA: TGTGCCACCAGCAGAGATATGCGACAGGGGACTGAAAAACTGTTTTTT.

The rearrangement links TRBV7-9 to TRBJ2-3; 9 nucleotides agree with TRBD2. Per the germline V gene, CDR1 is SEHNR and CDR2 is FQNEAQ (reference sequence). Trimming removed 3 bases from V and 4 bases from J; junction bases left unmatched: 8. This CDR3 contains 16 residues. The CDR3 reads CASSFEIAGGADTQYF. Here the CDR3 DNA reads TGTGCCAGCAGCTTTGAAATTGCGGGGGGGGCAGATACGCAGTATTTT.

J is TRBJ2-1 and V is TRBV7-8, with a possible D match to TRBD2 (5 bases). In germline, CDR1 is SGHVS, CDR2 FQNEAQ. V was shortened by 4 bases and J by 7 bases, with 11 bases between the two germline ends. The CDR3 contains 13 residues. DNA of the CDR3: TGTGCCAGCAGCTCCCTCCTAGCTAATGAGCAGTTCTTC. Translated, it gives CASSSLLANEQFF.

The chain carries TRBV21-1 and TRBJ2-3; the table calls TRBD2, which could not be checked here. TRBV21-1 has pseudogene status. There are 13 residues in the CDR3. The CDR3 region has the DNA TGTGCCAGCAGCAAATTGGAGGCAGATACGCAGTATTTT. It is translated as CASSKLEADTQYF.

For the CDR3, the DNA is TGTGCCAGCAGCCAAGATTGGGCACCAGGCAGCAATCAGCCCCAGCATTTT. This codes for CASSQDWAPGSNQPQHF. The genes are TRBV4-2 and TRBJ1-5; D is undetermined. The CDR3 is 17 residues long. CDR1 is LGHNA, CDR2 YNFKEQ, per germline. Trimming left V 0 bases short and J 1 base short, with 13 bases between.

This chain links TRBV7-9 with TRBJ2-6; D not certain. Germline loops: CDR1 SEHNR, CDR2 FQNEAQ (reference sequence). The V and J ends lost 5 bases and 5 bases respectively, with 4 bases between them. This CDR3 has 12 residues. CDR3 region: CASSPRANVLTF. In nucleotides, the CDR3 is TGTGCCAGCAGCCCTAGGGCCAACGTCCTGACTTTC.

The CDR3 DNA sequence: TGTGCCAGCAGCGATAGTAACACTGAAGCTTTCTTT. Its protein product is CASSDSNTEAFF. This chain uses TRBV2 with TRBJ1-1; D is ambiguous. Germline CDR1 reads SNHLY; CDR2 reads FYNNEI. This CDR3 comprises 12 residues. Trimming pared 6 bases from V and 2 bases from J, leaving 7 bases between.

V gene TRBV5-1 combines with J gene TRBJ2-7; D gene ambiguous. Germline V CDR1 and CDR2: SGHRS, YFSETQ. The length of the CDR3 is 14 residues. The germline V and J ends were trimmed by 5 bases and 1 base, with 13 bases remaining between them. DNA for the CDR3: TGCGCCAGCAGAGTATCGACTGCATCCTACGAGCAGTACTTC. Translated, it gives CASRVSTASYEQYF.

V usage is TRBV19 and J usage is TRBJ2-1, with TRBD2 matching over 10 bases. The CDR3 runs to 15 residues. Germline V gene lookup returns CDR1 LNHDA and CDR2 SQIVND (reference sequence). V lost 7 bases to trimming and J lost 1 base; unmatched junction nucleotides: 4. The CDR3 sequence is CASTQAGGSYNEQFF. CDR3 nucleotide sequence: TGTGCCAGTACCCAAGCGGGAGGGTCCTACAATGAGCAGTTCTTC.

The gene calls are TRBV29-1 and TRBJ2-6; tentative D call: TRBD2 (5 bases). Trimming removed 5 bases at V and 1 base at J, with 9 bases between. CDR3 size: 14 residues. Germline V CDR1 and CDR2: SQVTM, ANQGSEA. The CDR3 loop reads CSVPRGSGANVLTF. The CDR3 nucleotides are TGCAGCGTTCCACGGGGATCTGGGGCCAACGTCCTGACTTTC.

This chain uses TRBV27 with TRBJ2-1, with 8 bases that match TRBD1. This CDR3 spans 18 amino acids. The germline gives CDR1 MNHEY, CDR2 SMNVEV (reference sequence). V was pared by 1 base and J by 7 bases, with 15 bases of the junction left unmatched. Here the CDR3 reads CASSLYFIGQGFFNEQFF. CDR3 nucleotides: TGTGCCAGCAGTTTATATTTTATCGGACAGGGCTTCTTTAATGAGCAGTTCTTC.

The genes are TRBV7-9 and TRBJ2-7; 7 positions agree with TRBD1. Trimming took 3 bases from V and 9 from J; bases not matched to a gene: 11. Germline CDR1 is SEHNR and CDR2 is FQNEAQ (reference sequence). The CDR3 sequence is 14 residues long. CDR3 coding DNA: TGTGCCAGCAGCTTCCCGGGACAGTGGGATGGGCAGTACTTC. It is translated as CASSFPGQWDGQYF.

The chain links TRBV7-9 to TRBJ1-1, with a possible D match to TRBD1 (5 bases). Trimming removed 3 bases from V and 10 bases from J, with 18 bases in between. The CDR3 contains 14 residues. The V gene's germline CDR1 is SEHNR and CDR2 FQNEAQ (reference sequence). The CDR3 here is CASSLSDSEDGAFF. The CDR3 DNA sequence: TGTGCCAGCAGCTTGAGCGACAGCGAAGACGGAGCTTTCTTT.

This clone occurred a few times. CDR3 protein: CASSFGDTNEKLFF. The CDR3 bases are TGTGCCAGCAGTTTCGGAGATACTAATGAAAAACTGTTTTTT. The chain employs TRBV27 and TRBJ1-4; D remains unclear. V was cut by 3 bases and J by 2 bases, with 7 bases left in between. The CDR3 length is 14 residues. The germline gives CDR1 MNHEY, CDR2 SMNVEV (reference sequence).

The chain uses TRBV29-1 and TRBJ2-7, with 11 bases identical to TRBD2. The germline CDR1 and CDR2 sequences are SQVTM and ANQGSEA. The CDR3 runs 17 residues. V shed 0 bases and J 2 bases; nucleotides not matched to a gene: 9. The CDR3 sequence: CSVEETPLAGGAYEQYF. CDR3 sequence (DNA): TGCAGCGTTGAAGAGACCCCTTTAGCGGGAGGGGCCTACGAGCAGTACTTC.

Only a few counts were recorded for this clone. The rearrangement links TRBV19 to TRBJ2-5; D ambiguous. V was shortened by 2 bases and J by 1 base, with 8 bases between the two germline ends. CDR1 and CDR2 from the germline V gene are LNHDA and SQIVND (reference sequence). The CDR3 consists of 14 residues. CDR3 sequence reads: CASSIRRSQETQYF. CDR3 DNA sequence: TGTGCCAGTAGTATACGGCGGAGCCAAGAGACCCAGTACTTC.

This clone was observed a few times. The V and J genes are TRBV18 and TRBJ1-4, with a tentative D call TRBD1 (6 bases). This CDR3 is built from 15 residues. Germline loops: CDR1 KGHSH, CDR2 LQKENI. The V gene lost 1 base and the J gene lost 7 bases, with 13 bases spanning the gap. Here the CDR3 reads CASSPRGQNSEKLFF. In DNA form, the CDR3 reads TGTGCCAGCTCACCACGGGGGCAGAATAGTGAAAAACTGTTTTTT.

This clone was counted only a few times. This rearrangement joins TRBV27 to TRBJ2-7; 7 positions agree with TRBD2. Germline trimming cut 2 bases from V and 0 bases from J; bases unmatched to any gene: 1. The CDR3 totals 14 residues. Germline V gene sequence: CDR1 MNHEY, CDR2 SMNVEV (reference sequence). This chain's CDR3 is CASSLGGSSYEQYF. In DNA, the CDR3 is TGTGCCAGCAGTTTAGGCGGGAGCTCCTACGAGCAGTACTTC.

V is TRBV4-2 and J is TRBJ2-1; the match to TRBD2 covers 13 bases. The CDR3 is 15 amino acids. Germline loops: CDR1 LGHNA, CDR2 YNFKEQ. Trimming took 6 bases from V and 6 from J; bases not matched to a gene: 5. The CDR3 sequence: CASRPGLAGINEQFF. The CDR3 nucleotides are TGTGCCAGCAGGCCGGGACTAGCGGGGATCAATGAGCAGTTCTTC.

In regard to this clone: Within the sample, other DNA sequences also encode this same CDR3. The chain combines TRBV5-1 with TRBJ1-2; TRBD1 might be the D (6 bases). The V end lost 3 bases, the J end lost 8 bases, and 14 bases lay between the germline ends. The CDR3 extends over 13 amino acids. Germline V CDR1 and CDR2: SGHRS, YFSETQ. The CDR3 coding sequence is TGCGCCAGCAGCTCCACAGGACAGTACGGCTACACCTTC. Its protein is CASSSTGQYGYTF.

CDR3 loop: CASSQDRGRRDNEQFF. For the CDR3, the DNA is TGTGCCAGCAGCCAAGACAGGGGGCGAAGGGATAATGAGCAGTTCTTC. The V gene is TRBV14, the J gene TRBJ2-1; 8 bases fit TRBD1. Trimming took 0 bases from V and 7 from J; bases not matched to a gene: 8. CDR1 and CDR2 (germline): SGHDN, FVKESK. The CDR3 is 16 residues long.

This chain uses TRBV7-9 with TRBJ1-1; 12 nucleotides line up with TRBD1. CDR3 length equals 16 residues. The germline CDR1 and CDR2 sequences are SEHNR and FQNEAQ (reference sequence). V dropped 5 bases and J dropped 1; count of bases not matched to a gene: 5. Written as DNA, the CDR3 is TGTGCCAGCAGCCTACTGGGACAGGGGGCGAACACTGAAGCTTTCTTT. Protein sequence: CASSLLGQGANTEAFF.

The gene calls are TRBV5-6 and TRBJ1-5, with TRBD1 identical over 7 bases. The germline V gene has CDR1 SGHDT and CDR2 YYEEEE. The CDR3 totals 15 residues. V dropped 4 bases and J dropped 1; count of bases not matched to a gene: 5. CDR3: CASSQQGVSNQPQHF. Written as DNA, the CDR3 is TGTGCCAGCAGCCAGCAGGGGGTGAGCAATCAGCCCCAGCATTTT.

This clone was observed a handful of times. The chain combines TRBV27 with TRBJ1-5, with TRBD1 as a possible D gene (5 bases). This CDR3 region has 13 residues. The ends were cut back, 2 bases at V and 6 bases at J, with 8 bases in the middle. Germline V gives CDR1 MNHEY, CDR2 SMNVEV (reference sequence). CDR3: CASSLGGSQPQHF. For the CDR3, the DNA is TGTGCCAGCAGTTTAGGGGGGAGTCAGCCCCAGCATTTT.